These 16 T cell receptor beta chains share one sample of origin, sequenced in a study of cytomegalovirus exposure and HLA in healthy donors. The PCR made use of 60 Vbeta and 13 Jbeta primers. The data were produced by immunoSEQ multiplex PCR, yet TCRdb's version contains in-frame clones alone and is incomplete. The sample includes over 200,000 clones, under 90% of them seen just once. Specimen: PBMCs. These receptors came from a human donor in good health.

In its sample, this clone was seen a few times. This sequence joins TRBV7-3 and TRBJ2-1; D is perhaps TRBD2 (5 bases). Between the trimmed V and J ends, which lost 1 base and 5 bases, there was a span of 6 bases. In germline, CDR1 is SGHTA, CDR2 FQGTGA. The length of the CDR3 is 13 residues. CDR3 in DNA: TGTGCCAGCAGCTTAAGAGGGAACAATGAGCAGTTCTTC. It specifies CASSLRGNNEQFF.

The genes are TRBV10-3 and TRBJ2-7; 7 bases are a match to TRBD1. Per germline, CDR1 ENHRY and CDR2 SYGVKD. V dropped 5 bases and J dropped 7; count of bases not matched to a gene: 5. CDR3 length: 12 amino acids. The DNA of the CDR3 is TGTGCCATCAGTACAGGGGTGCAAGAGCAGTACTTC. Protein: CAISTGVQEQYF.

This rearrangement joins TRBV25-1 to TRBJ2-7, with 8 bases identical to TRBD2. The CDR3 sequence is 16 residues long. Germline V CDR1 and CDR2: MGHDK, SYGVNS. V was clipped by 3 bases and J by 5 bases; unmatched bases: 12. The CDR3: CASSETLNGRANEQYF. CDR3 in DNA: TGTGCCAGCAGTGAGACCCTTAACGGGAGGGCCAACGAGCAGTACTTC.

The genes are TRBV19 and TRBJ2-1, with 14 bases lining up with TRBD2. The CDR3 runs to 16 residues. V shed 7 bases and J 5 bases; nucleotides not matched to a gene: 7. CDR1 is LNHDA, CDR2 SQIVND, per germline (reference sequence). The CDR3 nucleotides are TGTGCCAGTACAAGACTAGCGGGAGGGTCTAACAATGAGCAGTTCTTC. Residues: CASTRLAGGSNNEQFF.

The genes are TRBV5-5 and TRBJ2-7, with D hard to call. The CDR3 loop spans 11 amino acids. Germline V gene lookup returns CDR1 SGHKS and CDR2 YYEKEE (reference sequence). V lost 3 bases and J 3 bases, leaving 4 bases between the germline ends. This chain's CDR3 is CASSSYYEQYF. The DNA for the CDR3 is TGTGCCAGCAGCTCTTACTACGAGCAGTACTTC.

This clone was found a few times. The J gene is TRBJ1-2, the V gene TRBV28; TRBD1 aligns across 9 bases. CDR3 length: 15 amino acids. The trim removed 3 bases at V and 9 bases at J, leaving 11 bases unmatched. Germline V lookup: CDR1 MDHEN, CDR2 SYDVKM. The CDR3 loop reads CASSFYRGQGGRYTF. For the CDR3, the DNA is TGTGCCAGCAGTTTCTACAGGGGGCAAGGCGGGCGCTACACCTTC.

The chain couples TRBV27 to TRBJ1-2; 8 bases match TRBD1. Looked up from germline, CDR1 is MNHEY and CDR2 is SMNVEV (reference sequence). The CDR3 totals 13 residues. After removal of 6 bases from V and 6 bases from J, the junction contained 6 bases not matched to a gene. The CDR3: CASSDGQGHGYTF. For the CDR3, the DNA is TGTGCCAGCAGCGACGGACAGGGCCATGGCTACACCTTC.

This sequence joins TRBV28 and TRBJ2-7; TRBD1 matches at 7 bases. With V trimmed by 9 bases and J by 2 bases, 4 bases remained unmatched. The CDR3 extends over 12 amino acids. Per the germline V gene, CDR1 is MDHEN and CDR2 is SYDVKM. This CDR3 is CASRDSPYEQYF. The CDR3 DNA reads TGTGCCAGTAGGGACAGCCCCTACGAGCAGTACTTC.

This chain uses TRBV18 with TRBJ1-5, with 8 bases that match TRBD1. V dropped 3 bases and J dropped 3; count of bases not matched to a gene: 1. The CDR3 runs 14 residues. CDR1 is KGHSH, CDR2 LQKENI, per germline. The CDR3 DNA reads as TGTGCCAGCTCACCGGACAGGGACAATCAGCCCCAGCATTTT. Its translation is CASSPDRDNQPQHF.

This clone was observed once. The genes are TRBV6-5 and TRBJ2-7; tentatively, D is TRBD2 (7 bases). The CDR3 has 13 amino acids. CDR1 and CDR2 from the germline V gene are MNHEY and SVGAGI. Trimming took 8 bases from V and 3 from J, leaving 14 bases between them. The CDR3 DNA reads TGTGCCAGCCAGCGAGGGGGGGTCTACGAGCAGTACTTC. Translation: CASQRGGVYEQYF.

The CDR3 reads CASSPIGHFEAFF. Here the CDR3 DNA reads TGTGCCAGCAGCCCCATAGGACACTTTGAAGCTTTCTTT. The chain joins TRBV7-9 to TRBJ1-1; TRBD1 is a possible D gene (5 bases). Germline CDR1 is SEHNR and CDR2 is FQNEAQ (reference sequence). The V end lost 5 bases, the J end lost 7 bases, and 14 bases lay between the germline ends. This CDR3 is 13 amino acids long.

The chain recombines TRBV2 with TRBJ1-5; 10 bases are a match to TRBD1. Trimming removed 7 bases from V and 7 bases from J; junction bases left unmatched: 4. CDR1 is SNHLY and CDR2 is FYNNEI in the germline V gene. The CDR3 consists of 13 residues. The CDR3, as DNA: TGTGCCAGCATAGGACAGGGGGGACAGCCCCAGCATTTT. Protein: CASIGQGGQPQHF. The variable domain in full, completed from reference TRBV2 and TRBJ1-5, reads EPEVTQTPSHQVTQMGQEVILRCVPISNHLYFYWYRQILGQKVEFLVSFYNNEISEKSEIFDDQFSVERPDGSNFTLKIRSTKLEDSAMYFCASIGQGGQPQHFGDGTRLSIL.

V and J are TRBV9 and TRBJ1-3; weak D call: TRBD1 (5 bases). The CDR3 extends over 15 amino acids. V lost 7 bases, J lost 3 bases, and 17 bases lay in between. The germline CDR1 and CDR2 sequences are SGDLS and YYNGEE. CDR3 sequence (DNA): TGTGCCAGCGCCTGGGGGGGGAGTGGTGGAAACACCATATATTTT. It specifies CASAWGGSGGNTIYF.

The rearrangement uses TRBV5-1 and TRBJ2-7; 7 nucleotides align to TRBD1. V was clipped by 1 base and J by 2 bases; unmatched bases: 6. The CDR3 is 15 residues long. Germline CDR1 is SGHRS and CDR2 is YFSETQ. The CDR3 is CASSLSGTETYEQYF. In nucleotides, the CDR3 is TGCGCCAGCAGCTTGTCCGGGACAGAGACCTACGAGCAGTACTTC.

V gene TRBV11-2 combines with J gene TRBJ1-1; D gene unclear. The germline CDR1 and CDR2 sequences are SGHAT and FQNNGV. V lost 5 bases, J lost 6 bases, and 16 bases lay in between. This CDR3 region has 14 residues. CDR3 in DNA: TGTGCCAGCAGCCCCTTAGGAGGGATCCCTGAAGCTTTCTTT. It specifies CASSPLGGIPEAFF.

The rearrangement uses TRBV7-2 and TRBJ2-7, with TRBD2 as a possible D gene (5 bases). There are 16 residues in the CDR3. In germline, CDR1 is SGHTA, CDR2 FQGNSA. The V end was cut by 5 bases, the J end by 3 bases, with 20 bases between. The DNA of the CDR3 is TGTGCCAGCAGCCCCTCCGTGGCTAGCTCCGACTACGAGCAGTACTTC. Translation gives CASSPSVASSDYEQYF. The full variable domain, rest sourced from reference TRBV7-2 and TRBJ2-7, is GAGVSQSPSNKVTEKGKDVELRCDPISGHTALYWYRQSLGQGLEFLIYFQGNSAPDKSGLPSDRFSAERTGGSVSTLTIQRTQQEDSAVYLCASSPSVASSDYEQYFGPGTRLTVT.